These 25 T cell receptor beta chains came from one sample sequenced in a study of T cell responses to AZD1222 COVID-19 vaccine. The protocol was immunoSEQ multiplex PCR, while the TCRdb copy is restricted to in-frame clones and leaves out a portion. The sample consists of about 120,000 clones, roughly 88% of them appearing once. Sequenced material: peripheral blood, taken on day 0 of AZD1222 vaccination. These TCRs come from an adult in good health.

The chain uses TRBV6-5 and TRBJ1-5; D not resolved. This CDR3 has 14 residues. Per germline, CDR1 MNHEY and CDR2 SVGAGI. The V gene lost 2 bases and the J gene lost 1 base, with 6 bases spanning the gap. The CDR3 coding sequence is TGTGCCAGCAGTTACCCGGGGAGCAATCAGCCCCAGCATTTT. Protein sequence: CASSYPGSNQPQHF.

CDR3 amino acids: CASSIRPRVEAFF. In DNA, the CDR3 is TGTGCCAGTAGTATTCGGCCGAGAGTTGAAGCTTTCTTT. V gene TRBV19 combines with J gene TRBJ1-1, with no clear D. Germline CDR1 LNHDA, CDR2 SQIVND (reference sequence). Trimming took 3 bases from V and 7 from J, leaving 12 bases between them. This CDR3 region has 13 residues.

Points on this clone: The sample holds other DNA sequences that translate to the same CDR3. The rearrangement uses TRBV12-3 or TRBV12-4 and TRBJ1-1, with D unresolved. This CDR3 has 13 amino acids. The germline V and J ends were trimmed by 4 bases and 1 base, with 7 bases remaining between them. The CDR3 bases are TGTGCCAGCAGTTCTGGCAGGAACACTGAAGCTTTCTTT. Encoded protein: CASSSGRNTEAFF.

This sequence joins TRBV5-4 and TRBJ2-3, with TRBD2 matching 7 bases. Germline assignment: CDR1 SGHNT and CDR2 YYREEE (reference sequence). This CDR3 region has 18 residues. V shed 4 bases and J 0 bases; nucleotides not matched to a gene: 14. For the CDR3, the DNA is TGTGCCAGCAGCCCCACTCAGATGGGGGGGACTAGCACAGATACGCAGTATTTT. Amino acids: CASSPTQMGGTSTDTQYF.

The chain links TRBV28 to TRBJ1-2; 8 nucleotides match TRBD1. Germline loops: CDR1 MDHEN, CDR2 SYDVKM. The CDR3 is 15 amino acids. The J segment lost 4 bases and the V segment lost 6 bases, leaving 10 bases of the junction unmatched. CDR3 sequence reads: CASSLPQDRAYGYTF. CDR3 sequence (DNA): TGTGCCAGCAGCCTACCTCAGGACAGGGCCTATGGCTACACCTTC.

The chain uses TRBV2 and TRBJ2-1, with TRBD1 matching over 8 bases. Germline V gene data show CDR1 as SNHLY and CDR2 as FYNNEI. The CDR3 covers 15 residues. V lost 7 bases to trimming and J lost 5 bases; unmatched junction nucleotides: 10. CDR3 residues: CASNFGQGENNEQFF. CDR3 nucleotides: TGTGCCAGCAACTTCGGACAGGGCGAGAACAATGAGCAGTTCTTC.

The chain couples TRBV6-5 to TRBJ1-4; D perhaps matches TRBD1 (6 bases). Germline CDR1 and CDR2: MNHEY and SVGAGI. CDR3 length equals 12 residues. The germline V and J ends were trimmed by 10 bases and 8 bases, with 14 bases remaining between them. This CDR3 reads CAIRGWEEKLFF. The CDR3 DNA reads TGTGCCATCAGGGGATGGGAGGAAAAACTGTTTTTT.

The J gene is TRBJ2-7, the V gene TRBV7-3, with 7 bases identical to TRBD2. There are 15 residues in the CDR3. Germline lookup yields CDR1 SGHTA and CDR2 FQGTGA. V shed 5 bases, J shed 0 bases, and the junction held 7 bases outside the gene matches. The CDR3 region is CASSKTSDSSYEQYF. In nucleotides, the CDR3 is TGTGCCAGCAGCAAAACTAGCGATAGCTCCTACGAGCAGTACTTC.

The V call is TRBV5-6, the J call TRBJ1-1, with 7 bases aligning to TRBD1. Germline-derived CDR1 and CDR2 are SGHDT and YYEEEE. The CDR3 extends over 16 amino acids. J was trimmed by 0 bases and V by 0 bases; bases with no gene match: 5. CDR3 nucleotide sequence: TGTGCCAGCAGCTTGGGCCCAGGGGGGATGAACACTGAAGCTTTCTTT. It codes for CASSLGPGGMNTEAFF.

The V call is TRBV19, the J call TRBJ2-3; D gene ambiguous. V lost 6 bases, J lost 3 bases, and 7 bases lay in between. There are 12 residues in the CDR3. Germline lookup yields CDR1 LNHDA and CDR2 SQIVND (reference sequence). CDR3 DNA sequence: TGTGCCAGTAGGGAAACTACAGATACGCAGTATTTT. Its protein is CASRETTDTQYF.

The rearrangement uses TRBV2 and TRBJ1-6; D is unresolved. The CDR3 runs to 13 residues. Trimming took off 1 base at V and 3 bases at J, with 1 base between the two ends. Germline V gene sequence: CDR1 SNHLY, CDR2 FYNNEI. CDR3 in amino acids: CASSEDYNSPLHF. CDR3 nucleotides: TGTGCCAGCAGTGAAGACTATAATTCACCCCTCCACTTT.

CDR3 loop: CASSLDWREQFF. The CDR3 DNA reads as TGTGCCAGCAGCTTGGACTGGAGGGAGCAGTTCTTC. The V and J genes are TRBV5-4 and TRBJ2-1; a weak D match, TRBD2 (5 bases). Per germline, CDR1 SGHNT and CDR2 YYREEE (reference sequence). The ends were cut back, 0 bases at V and 10 bases at J, with 8 bases in the middle. This CDR3 has 12 residues. The full variable domain, in which reference TRBV5-4 and TRBJ2-1 provide the parts outside the CDR3, is ETGVTQSPTHLIKTRGQQVTLRCSSQSGHNTVSWYQQALGQGPQFIFQYYREEENGRGNFPPRFSGLQFPNYSSELNVNALELDDSALYLCASSLDWREQFFGPGTRLTVL.

The V and J genes are TRBV19 and TRBJ1-4; 9 positions match TRBD1. The CDR3 consists of 18 residues. The trim removed 7 bases at V and 0 bases at J, leaving 12 bases unmatched. The germline V gene has CDR1 LNHDA and CDR2 SQIVND (reference sequence). DNA of the CDR3: TGTGCCAGTACCTCCAGGGGACAGGGAATTACAACTAATGAAAAACTGTTTTTT. Encoded protein: CASTSRGQGITTNEKLFF.

V gene TRBV4-1 combines with J gene TRBJ2-5; 8 nucleotides match TRBD1. The CDR3 totals 14 residues. V shed 2 bases, J shed 4 bases, and the junction held 3 bases outside the gene matches. Germline CDR1 is MGHRA and CDR2 is YSYEKL. CDR3 nucleotides: TGCGCCAGCAGCCAACCAGGGACAGGAGAGACCCAGTACTTC. Translating it yields CASSQPGTGETQYF.

The chain has TRBV7-6 and TRBJ1-3, with no clear D. CDR1 is SGHVS and CDR2 is FNYEAQ in the germline V gene. This CDR3 contains 17 residues. The V gene lost 1 base and the J gene lost 0 bases, with 13 bases spanning the gap. The CDR3 loop is CASSLVVPGSSGNTIYF. CDR3 nucleotide sequence: TGTGCCAGCAGCTTAGTCGTCCCTGGAAGCTCTGGAAACACCATATATTTT.

The chain recombines TRBV12-5 with TRBJ2-7; D gene unclear. The CDR3 length is 11 residues. Trimming removed 0 bases from V and 7 bases from J, with 4 bases in between. Germline V gene data show CDR1 as LGHNT and CDR2 as FRNRAP. The CDR3 DNA sequence: TGTGCTAGTGGTTTGGTGGGAGAGCAGTACTTC. Protein: CASGLVGEQYF.

This rearrangement joins TRBV4-1 to TRBJ2-3, with TRBD2 matching 10 bases. J gave up 9 bases and V 4 bases, and 16 bases lay outside the gene matches. The CDR3 sequence is 17 residues long. The germline V gene encodes CDR1 MGHRA and CDR2 YSYEKL. The CDR3 DNA sequence: TGCGCCAGCAGCCTCTTAGACGAGCGGGGGGGCCGGGAGACGCAGTATTTT. Protein sequence: CASSLLDERGGRETQYF.

This sequence joins TRBV6-1 and TRBJ1-6; D not certain. The CDR3 loop spans 14 amino acids. V dropped 3 bases and J dropped 7 bases, with 10 bases sitting between them. CDR1 is MNHNS and CDR2 is SASEGT in the germline V gene. This CDR3 is CASSDGRRNSPLHF. The CDR3 region has the DNA TGTGCCAGCAGTGATGGCCGACGGAATTCACCCCTCCACTTT.

The rearrangement links TRBV24-1 to TRBJ2-1; D is unclear. Germline assignment: CDR1 KGHDR and CDR2 SFDVKD. Trimming removed 4 bases from V and 0 bases from J, with 12 bases in between. This CDR3 comprises 16 residues. This chain's CDR3 is CATSDPESGSYNEQFF. DNA of the CDR3: TGTGCCACCAGTGACCCAGAGTCGGGCTCCTACAATGAGCAGTTCTTC.

The chain recombines TRBV9 with TRBJ2-5; D remains unclear. The CDR3 consists of 13 residues. Per germline, CDR1 SGDLS and CDR2 YYNGEE. Trimming removed 4 bases at V and 0 bases at J, with 7 bases between. The CDR3 DNA reads as TGTGCCAGCAGCCCCCTGTACCAAGAGACCCAGTACTTC. As protein: CASSPLYQETQYF.

This chain connects TRBV7-3 to TRBJ2-3, with 9 bases identical to TRBD2. The germline V gene has CDR1 SGHTA and CDR2 FQGTGA. The CDR3 totals 18 residues. V was clipped by 2 bases and J by 3 bases; unmatched bases: 12. The CDR3 protein is CASSLVVSGGAGTDTQYF. The CDR3 bases are TGTGCCAGCAGCTTAGTTGTTAGCGGGGGAGCCGGTACAGATACGCAGTATTTT.

The genes are TRBV12-3 or TRBV12-4 and TRBJ1-5; D is ambiguous. This CDR3 spans 13 amino acids. The V and J ends lost 6 bases and 0 bases respectively, with 6 bases between them. The CDR3 region is CASSFNSNQPQHF. CDR3 bases: TGTGCCAGCAGCTTCAATAGCAATCAGCCCCAGCATTTT.

In this sample, this clone turned up a few times. The chain links TRBV6-4 to TRBJ1-1, with D unclear. The CDR3 consists of 14 residues. Germline loops: CDR1 MRHNA, CDR2 SNTAGT. The ends were cut back, 3 bases at V and 11 bases at J, with 19 bases in the middle. The DNA for the CDR3 is TGTGCCAGCAGTGAATCGTTCGAGACTAAGTGGGCTTTCTTT. Residues: CASSESFETKWAFF.

The chain links TRBV5-1 to TRBJ1-3, with D hard to call. Germline V lookup: CDR1 SGHRS, CDR2 YFSETQ. The CDR3 runs to 15 residues. Trimming shortened V by 2 bases and J by 4 bases, and 13 bases separated the two germline ends. CDR3 sequence reads: CASSFDGEGGNTIYF. In DNA, the CDR3 is TGCGCCAGCAGCTTCGACGGAGAAGGAGGAAACACCATATATTTT.

The gene calls are TRBV12-2 and TRBJ1-1. TRBV12-2 is recorded as a pseudogene. The CDR3 runs 17 residues. CDR3 amino acids: CASRLCPSVDGNTEAFF. Here the CDR3 DNA reads TGTGCAAGTCGCTTATGCCCCTCCGTGGACGGGAACACTGAAGCTTTCTTT.